One sample yielded the 26 T cell receptor beta chains listed below, sequenced in a study of shared clonotypes between healthy human individuals. Profiled with immunoSEQ multiplex PCR; TCRdb holds only in-frame clones, not every one. This table holds approximately 500,000 clones, almost 97% found once. Sample: naive CD4+ T cells sorted from blood. Subset specified: CD45RA+ positively selected. These receptors originate from a woman aged 25 to 39 in good health.

V and J are TRBV18 and TRBJ2-2, with 10 bases aligning to TRBD1. The V segment lost 6 bases and the J segment 3 bases; nucleotides outside the gene matches: 7. Germline-derived CDR1 and CDR2 are KGHSH and LQKENI. The CDR3 contains 16 residues. The CDR3 is CASSPGQGMYTGELFF. The DNA for the CDR3 is TGTGCCAGCTCCCCGGGACAGGGGATGTACACCGGGGAGCTGTTTTTT.

V usage is TRBV28 and J usage is TRBJ1-2, with 8 bases lining up with TRBD1. Losses at the gene ends were 5 bases for V and 4 bases for J; bases not matched to a gene: 9. The V gene's germline CDR1 is MDHEN and CDR2 SYDVKM. The CDR3 covers 15 residues. For the CDR3, the DNA is TGTGCCAGCAGTCCTCCGGACAGGGATTCCTATGGCTACACCTTC. It is translated as CASSPPDRDSYGYTF.

This sequence joins TRBV28 and TRBJ2-2; 7 bases agree with TRBD1. The CDR3 is made up of 15 amino acids. V was pared by 5 bases and J by 5 bases, with 8 bases of the junction left unmatched. Germline assignment: CDR1 MDHEN and CDR2 SYDVKM. The CDR3 here is CASSRPGGRTGELFF. The CDR3 DNA is TGTGCCAGCAGTAGACCAGGGGGACGGACCGGGGAGCTGTTTTTT.

The V gene is TRBV28, the J gene TRBJ1-1, with D hard to call. The V gene's germline CDR1 is MDHEN and CDR2 SYDVKM. This CDR3 region has 15 residues. With 1 base removed from V and 0 bases from J, the gap between germline ends came to 9 bases. The CDR3 DNA follows: TGTGCCAGCAGTTTATCGTACCCATTGAACACTGAAGCTTTCTTT. The encoded protein is CASSLSYPLNTEAFF.

J is TRBJ1-2 and V is TRBV5-4; 8 bases fit TRBD1. Germline CDR1 and CDR2: SGHNT and YYREEE (reference sequence). J was trimmed by 8 bases and V by 4 bases; bases with no gene match: 10. The CDR3 covers 14 residues. The CDR3 DNA is TGTGCCAGCAGCCGAGAGACAGGGGCTTTAGGCTACACCTTC. Translating it yields CASSRETGALGYTF.

The rearrangement links TRBV2 to TRBJ2-2, with 8 bases that match TRBD2. Unmatched junction bases numbered 10, after V lost 7 bases and J lost 6 bases. CDR1 and CDR2 (germline): SNHLY, FYNNEI. The CDR3 is 15 amino acids. CDR3 DNA: TGTGCCAGCACCGTCGGGGGGGAACCCCCCGGGGAGCTGTTTTTT. Its protein is CASTVGGEPPGELFF.

The chain recombines TRBV27 with TRBJ2-1; 12 nucleotides agree with TRBD2. The CDR3 contains 16 residues. J gave up 4 bases and V 7 bases, and 8 bases lay outside the gene matches. Germline V gene lookup returns CDR1 MNHEY and CDR2 SMNVEV (reference sequence). The CDR3 here is CASKLRGLAGYNEQFF. In DNA, the CDR3 is TGTGCCAGCAAGTTAAGAGGACTAGCGGGGTACAATGAGCAGTTCTTC.

V and J are TRBV27 and TRBJ2-7, with 11 bases identical to TRBD2. CDR3 length equals 17 residues. Trimming cost V 4 bases and J 7 bases; bases outside gene matches: 15. Germline-derived CDR1 and CDR2 are MNHEY and SMNVEV (reference sequence). DNA of the CDR3: TGTGCCAGCAGTTCGATAACTAGCGGGAGTTTCGGGCCAGAGCAGTACTTC. As protein: CASSSITSGSFGPEQYF.

The chain carries TRBV19 and TRBJ1-1, with D hard to call. The germline V gene encodes CDR1 LNHDA and CDR2 SQIVND (reference sequence). The CDR3 runs 14 residues. V was clipped by 4 bases and J by 3 bases, with 12 bases between them. DNA of the CDR3: TGTGCCAGTAGTAAATACTACAAGGACACTGAAGCTTTCTTT. Its translation is CASSKYYKDTEAFF.

This chain uses TRBV30 with TRBJ1-5, with D tentatively TRBD1 (6 bases). Germline V gene sequence: CDR1 GTSNPN, CDR2 SVGIG (reference sequence). CDR3 length: 12 residues. Deletions cut 4 bases from V and 9 bases from J, with 13 bases between. The CDR3 DNA is TGTGCCTGGAACGGGGGCCTTGGGCCCCAGCATTTT. Protein: CAWNGGLGPQHF.

V is TRBV6-1 and J is TRBJ1-5; unclear D gene. The germline CDR1 and CDR2 sequences are MNHNS and SASEGT. With 0 bases removed from V and 2 bases from J, the gap between germline ends came to 11 bases. This CDR3 spans 16 amino acids. The CDR3 loop is CASSEAGGGGNQPQHF. The CDR3 region has the DNA TGTGCCAGCAGTGAAGCAGGAGGTGGAGGCAATCAGCCCCAGCATTTT.

The genes are TRBV28 and TRBJ1-2, with D maybe TRBD1 (5 bases). Germline V CDR1 and CDR2: MDHEN, SYDVKM. This CDR3 contains 16 residues. Trimming left V 6 bases short and J 2 bases short, with 19 bases between. The CDR3: CASSPFGRDGNYGYTF. The CDR3 coding sequence is TGTGCCAGCAGCCCTTTTGGGAGGGACGGCAACTATGGCTACACCTTC.

The J gene is TRBJ2-1, the V gene TRBV29-1, with TRBD2 matching 10 bases. V lost 4 bases, J lost 4 bases, and 4 bases stayed unmatched. Germline assignment: CDR1 SQVTM and CDR2 ANQGSEA. This CDR3 has 14 residues. The CDR3 bases are TGCAGCGTTGTAGCTAGCGGGGGTTACAATGAGCAGTTCTTC. Encoded protein: CSVVASGGYNEQFF.

The rearrangement links TRBV28 to TRBJ2-3; tentative D call: TRBD2 (5 bases). The CDR3 runs to 16 residues. Trimming cost V 6 bases and J 2 bases, with 18 bases left between them. CDR1 is MDHEN and CDR2 is SYDVKM in the germline V gene. The DNA for the CDR3 is TGTGCCAGCAGCCCCACCTGGGGAGTCTCCACAGATACGCAGTATTTT. Its protein is CASSPTWGVSTDTQYF.

The chain employs TRBV11-2 and TRBJ2-1; tentatively, D is TRBD1 or TRBD2 (5 bases each). The germline gives CDR1 SGHAT, CDR2 FQNNGV. CDR3 size: 16 residues. V was cut by 7 bases and J by 1 base, with 17 bases left in between. The CDR3 DNA is TGTGCCAGCACCAACGGGGCCTTGGGGTCCTACAATGAGCAGTTCTTC. As protein: CASTNGALGSYNEQFF.

The rearrangement joins TRBV11-2 to TRBJ2-7; 8 bases agree with TRBD2. Germline CDR1 reads SGHAT; CDR2 reads FQNNGV. J lost 2 bases, V lost 5 bases, and 5 bases had no gene match. The length of the CDR3 is 14 residues. CDR3 in DNA: TGTGCCAGCAGCCTCACTAGCGGCCCCTACGAGCAGTACTTC. The encoded protein is CASSLTSGPYEQYF.

The V gene is TRBV7-9, the J gene TRBJ2-7; D might be TRBD2 (5 bases). Germline CDR1 reads SEHNR; CDR2 reads FQNEAQ (reference sequence). This CDR3 has 13 residues. The germline V and J ends were trimmed by 6 bases and 2 bases, with 11 bases remaining between them. DNA for the CDR3: TGTGCCAGCAGATCTAGCCAGACCTACGAGCAGTACTTC. It yields the protein CASRSSQTYEQYF.

This chain joins TRBV11-2 and TRBJ2-5; D perhaps matches TRBD1 (5 bases). The end of the DNA aligns better with TRBJ2-7, so the J call may be wrong. The CDR3 loop spans 13 amino acids. Germline CDR1 reads SGHAT; CDR2 reads FQNNGV. The CDR3 coding sequence is TGTGCCAGCAGCTCAGACAGTTCCTACGAGCAGTACTTC. Protein: CASSSDSSYEQYF.

This clone was recorded once. The rearrangement uses TRBV19 and TRBJ2-2, with unresolved D. Trimming took off 5 bases at V and 2 bases at J, with 12 bases between the two ends. In germline, CDR1 is LNHDA, CDR2 SQIVND (reference sequence). The CDR3 sequence is 15 residues long. For the CDR3, the DNA is TGTGCCAGTAGTGGTGGGCAGGTTAACACCGGGGAGCTGTTTTTT. Its protein is CASSGGQVNTGELFF.

This chain links TRBV29-1 with TRBJ1-3; D is undetermined. The V gene's germline CDR1 is SQVTM and CDR2 ANQGSEA. Trimming removed 5 bases from V and 1 base from J, with 12 bases in between. This CDR3 comprises 14 residues. The CDR3 DNA follows: TGCAGCGTTAGTGACATCGGATCTGGAAACACCATATATTTT. Translation gives CSVSDIGSGNTIYF.

The CDR3: CASSSVSGETQYF. The CDR3 nucleotides are TGTGCCAGCAGCTCCGTGTCGGGAGAGACCCAGTACTTC. The chain uses TRBV11-3 and TRBJ2-5; D unclear. V lost 4 bases and J lost 4, with 10 bases in between. This CDR3 has 13 residues. Germline V gene data show CDR1 as SGHNT and CDR2 as YENEEA.

CDR3 coding DNA: TGTGCCAGTAGTATTTCCCGACAGGGGAGAAACGAGCAGTACTTC. Protein product: CASSISRQGRNEQYF. The chain recombines TRBV19 with TRBJ2-7; TRBD1 agrees at 8 bases. With 3 bases clipped from V and 5 bases from J, the junction kept 9 bases outside the gene matches. The CDR3 covers 15 residues. Germline V gene sequence: CDR1 LNHDA, CDR2 SQIVND (reference sequence).

The rearrangement joins TRBV25-1 to TRBJ2-5; 14 bases fit TRBD2. V lost 4 bases and J lost 4; bases outside the gene matches: 5. CDR3 size: 16 residues. Per the germline V gene, CDR1 is MGHDK and CDR2 is SYGVNS. As DNA, the CDR3 is TGTGCCAGCAGTGGACTAGCGGGAGGGTTAGGAGAGACCCAGTACTTC. Translating it yields CASSGLAGGLGETQYF. The full variable domain, in which reference TRBV25-1 and TRBJ2-5 provide the parts outside the CDR3, is EADIYQTPRYLVIGTGKKITLECSQTMGHDKMYWYQQDPGMELHLIHYSYGVNSTEKGDLSSESTVSRIRTEHFPLTLESARPSHTSQYLCASSGLAGGLGETQYFGPGTRLLVL.

This clone was seen a single time. Other nucleotide sequences in the sample specify the same CDR3. V is TRBV5-5 and J is TRBJ1-1, with D possibly matching TRBD1 (5 bases). V lost 5 bases to trimming and J lost 5 bases, with 13 bases between them. There are 13 residues in the CDR3. The V gene's germline CDR1 is SGHKS and CDR2 YYEKEE (reference sequence). Here the CDR3 reads CASSLTGVTEAFF. CDR3 DNA sequence: TGTGCCAGCAGTTTAACGGGGGTAACTGAAGCTTTCTTT.

V gene TRBV10-3 combines with J gene TRBJ2-5; possible D gene TRBD1, 6 bases. Germline assignment: CDR1 ENHRY and CDR2 SYGVKD. The V gene lost 10 bases and the J gene lost 3 bases, with 15 bases spanning the gap. The CDR3 runs to 13 residues. The DNA for the CDR3 is TGTGCCACACGAAAGCCAGGGGAAGAGACCCAGTACTTC. Translating gives CATRKPGEETQYF.

The chain uses TRBV11-2 and TRBJ2-7; 11 nucleotides agree with TRBD2. With V trimmed by 1 base and J by 4 bases, 3 bases remained unmatched. The CDR3 runs 15 residues. Per the germline V gene, CDR1 is SGHAT and CDR2 is FQNNGV. Here the CDR3 reads CASSLAGLAVYEQYF. The CDR3 coding sequence is TGTGCCAGCAGCTTAGCGGGACTAGCGGTGTACGAGCAGTACTTC.